A single sample gave rise to the 8 T cell receptor beta chains below, sequenced in a study of blood T cell repertoires in COVID-19. Clones were read by immunoSEQ multiplex PCR, and TCRdb kept only the in-frame ones, dropping some. Seen here are about 87,000 clones, roughly 86% observed once, and the top ten hold about 25%. The sequencing sample was made of peripheral blood. The receptors derive from a human donor in a cohort sampled during active COVID-19.

The rearrangement links TRBV9 to TRBJ1-6; D is ambiguous. The CDR3 runs 14 residues. The germline V and J ends were trimmed by 3 bases and 6 bases, with 10 bases remaining between them. Looked up from germline, CDR1 is SGDLS and CDR2 is YYNGEE. As DNA, the CDR3 is TGTGCCAGCAGCGAGCAGGCGGGTAATTCACCCCTCCACTTT. Its translation is CASSEQAGNSPLHF.

This rearrangement joins TRBV5-1 to TRBJ1-2, with 12 bases aligning to TRBD1. V lost 3 bases, J lost 6 bases, and 3 bases stayed unmatched. This CDR3 is built from 14 residues. Looked up from germline, CDR1 is SGHRS and CDR2 is YFSETQ. The CDR3: CASSSGQGADGYTF. The CDR3 nucleotides are TGCGCCAGCAGCTCGGGACAGGGGGCTGATGGCTACACCTTC. Using reference TRBV5-1 and TRBJ1-2 for the parts outside the CDR3, the full variable domain is KAGVTQTPRYLIKTRGQQVTLSCSPISGHRSVSWYQQTPGQGLQFLFEYFSETQRNKGNFPGRFSGRQFSNSRSEMNVSTLELGDSALYLCASSSGQGADGYTFGSGTRLTVV.

This chain links TRBV7-9 with TRBJ2-3; D is unresolved. Trimming cost V 5 bases and J 6 bases, with 12 bases left between them. From germline, CDR1 is SEHNR and CDR2 FQNEAQ (reference sequence). CDR3 length equals 13 residues. In DNA, the CDR3 is TGTGCCAGCAGCCTAAATCGAGGTGATACGCAGTATTTT. This encodes CASSLNRGDTQYF.

This clone has a handful of counts. The rearrangement links TRBV27 to TRBJ1-5; 9 positions agree with TRBD1. Trimming at V came to 2 bases and at J to 5 bases, leaving 4 bases not matched to a gene. Germline V lookup: CDR1 MNHEY, CDR2 SMNVEV (reference sequence). This CDR3 comprises 15 residues. The CDR3 DNA reads as TGTGCCAGCAGTTTACTGGGACAGGGTTATCAGCCCCAGCATTTT. This codes for CASSLLGQGYQPQHF.

V and J are TRBV3-1 (or the pseudogene TRBV3-2) and TRBJ1-3; a weak D match, TRBD1 (5 bases). Trimming cost V 0 bases and J 4 bases, with 10 bases left between them. The V gene's germline CDR1 is LGHDT and CDR2 YNNKEL (reference sequence). The CDR3 length is 15 residues. In DNA form, the CDR3 reads TGTGCCAGCAGCCAAGAAACAGGCAAAGGAAACACCATATATTTT. It is translated as CASSQETGKGNTIYF.

This clone has a single count. The genes are TRBV4-2 and TRBJ1-2; tentatively, D is TRBD1 (5 bases). Per germline, CDR1 LGHNA and CDR2 YNFKEQ. There are 14 residues in the CDR3. Trimming took 1 base from V and 7 from J, leaving 13 bases between them. CDR3 DNA sequence: TGTGCCAGCAGCCAAGGGGATATTAGGGGTGGCTACACCTTC. It is translated as CASSQGDIRGGYTF.

The chain couples TRBV7-8 to TRBJ2-7; 13 bases are shared with TRBD2. Trimming took 5 bases from V and 3 from J; bases not matched to a gene: 4. CDR1 and CDR2 from the germline V gene are SGHVS and FQNEAQ. The CDR3 consists of 15 residues. CDR3 sequence: CASSKLAGGIYEQYF. The CDR3 DNA sequence: TGTGCCAGCAGCAAACTAGCGGGGGGGATCTACGAGCAGTACTTC.

V and J are TRBV7-2 and TRBJ2-6; 8 bases line up with TRBD1. Trimming took 4 bases from V and 2 from J; bases not matched to a gene: 1. This CDR3 has 15 residues. Germline values: CDR1 SGHTA, CDR2 FQGNSA. This CDR3 is CASSSGGAGANVLTF. CDR3 DNA sequence: TGTGCCAGCAGCTCAGGGGGCGCTGGGGCCAACGTCCTGACTTTC.